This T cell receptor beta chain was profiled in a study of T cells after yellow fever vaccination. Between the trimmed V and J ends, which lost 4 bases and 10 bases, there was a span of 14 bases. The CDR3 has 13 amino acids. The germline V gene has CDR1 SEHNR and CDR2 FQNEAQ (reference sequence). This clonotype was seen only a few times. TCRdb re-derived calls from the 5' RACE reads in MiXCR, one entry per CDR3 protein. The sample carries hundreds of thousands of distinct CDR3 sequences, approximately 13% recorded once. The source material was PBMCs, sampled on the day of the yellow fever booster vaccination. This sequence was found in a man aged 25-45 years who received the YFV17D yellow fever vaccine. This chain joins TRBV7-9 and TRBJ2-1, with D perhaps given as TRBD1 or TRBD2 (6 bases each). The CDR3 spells CASSWRGAREQFF. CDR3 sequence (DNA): TGTGCCAGCAGCTGGAGGGGGGCGAGGGAGCAGTTCTTC.